The 16 T cell receptor beta chains below all came from one sample that was sequenced in a study of T cells in Graves' hyperthyroidism and ophthalmopathy. TCR beta CDR3 regions were amplified from RNA transcripts. HTBI primers were used for first-round RT-PCR of the TCR CDR3. MiXCR was run by TCRdb on the multiplex PCR reads, yielding one entry per CDR3 protein. The table shows about 380,000 distinct CDR3 sequences, with 18% occurring only once. The sample was blood. These receptors were taken from a man in his late teens or twenties with Graves' ophthalmopathy.

The rearrangement links TRBV2 to TRBJ2-7; the D is unclear. From germline, CDR1 is SNHLY and CDR2 FYNNEI. The CDR3 runs 13 residues. The V gene lost 5 bases and the J gene lost 0 bases, with 8 bases spanning the gap. The DNA of the CDR3 is TGTGCCAGCAGTTTAAAGAGCTCCTACGAGCAGTACTTC. The encoded protein is CASSLKSSYEQYF.

The V call is TRBV10-3, the J call TRBJ2-1; 10 bases align to TRBD1. Trimming at V came to 5 bases and at J to 10 bases, leaving 11 bases not matched to a gene. The CDR3 contains 15 residues. Looked up from germline, CDR1 is ENHRY and CDR2 is SYGVKD. For the CDR3, the DNA is TGTGCCATCAGTCCGGGGACAGGGGCTGGGGACGAGCAGTTCTTC. Translating gives CAISPGTGAGDEQFF.

The CDR3 loop reads CASSSLPGTGGNQPQHF. The CDR3 DNA is TGTGCCAGTAGTAGCCTCCCCGGGACAGGGGGCAATCAGCCCCAGCATTTT. The chain recombines TRBV19 with TRBJ1-5, with TRBD1 matching over 10 bases. The germline gives CDR1 LNHDA, CDR2 SQIVND (reference sequence). The CDR3 runs to 17 residues. J lost 2 bases, V lost 4 bases, and 8 bases had no gene match.

This clonotype was picked up many times. The V and J genes are TRBV5-1 and TRBJ1-6; D gene ambiguous. The CDR3 is 14 residues long. V was clipped by 4 bases and J by 8 bases, with 13 bases between them. CDR1 and CDR2 from the germline V gene are SGHRS and YFSETQ. DNA of the CDR3: TGCGCCAGCAGCATCGGGATGGAAGATTCACCCCTCCACTTT. Amino acid sequence: CASSIGMEDSPLHF.

This clonotype appeared many times. This rearrangement joins TRBV2 to TRBJ2-1; D possibly corresponds to TRBD2 (5 bases). This CDR3 has 14 residues. Trimming shortened V by 4 bases and J by 6 bases, and 13 bases separated the two germline ends. The V gene's germline CDR1 is SNHLY and CDR2 FYNNEI. The CDR3 sequence: CASSARSTSNEQFF. CDR3 coding DNA: TGTGCCAGCAGTGCGCGGTCAACTAGCAATGAGCAGTTCTTC.

This clonotype was picked up many times. The V call is TRBV12-3 or TRBV12-4, the J call TRBJ1-5; weak D call: TRBD1 (6 bases). This CDR3 is built from 13 residues. The ends were cut back, 6 bases at V and 7 bases at J, with 13 bases in the middle. The CDR3 region is CASSLGTFQPQHF. The DNA of the CDR3 is TGTGCCAGCAGCCTAGGGACATTCCAGCCCCAGCATTTT.

The rearrangement joins TRBV10-3 to TRBJ2-1, with a weak D call TRBD1 (5 bases). V was shortened by 6 bases and J by 4 bases, with 13 bases between the two germline ends. CDR3 length equals 14 residues. CDR1 is ENHRY, CDR2 SYGVKD, per germline. CDR3 in amino acids: CAISPTTDYNEQFF. CDR3 sequence (DNA): TGTGCCATCAGCCCAACGACAGATTACAATGAGCAGTTCTTC.

This clonotype was seen at least ten times. The rearrangement joins TRBV28 to TRBJ2-5; D is uncertain. V was cut by 5 bases and J by 9 bases, with 16 bases left in between. This CDR3 has 13 residues. Germline values: CDR1 MDHEN, CDR2 SYDVKM. The CDR3 spells CASSPRLKMAQYF. In DNA form, the CDR3 reads TGTGCCAGCAGTCCCAGGCTGAAAATGGCCCAGTACTTC.

This clonotype appeared a few times. CDR3 DNA: TGTGCCAGCAGCGCCTGGGACAGGGTGGGTGAAAAACTGTTTTTT. It is translated as CASSAWDRVGEKLFF. The chain couples TRBV11-2 to TRBJ1-4; 9 nucleotides agree with TRBD1. The germline CDR1 and CDR2 sequences are SGHAT and FQNNGV. The CDR3 has 15 amino acids. The V segment lost 5 bases and the J segment 7 bases; nucleotides outside the gene matches: 8.

This clonotype was seen many times. V is TRBV9 and J is TRBJ1-1, with D perhaps matching TRBD1 (6 bases). Trimming removed 4 bases from V and 0 bases from J, with 16 bases in between. The germline V gene has CDR1 SGDLS and CDR2 YYNGEE. CDR3 length: 16 residues. The CDR3 DNA follows: TGTGCCAGCAGCCCCTTCCGGGGGCCCATGAACACTGAAGCTTTCTTT. It is translated as CASSPFRGPMNTEAFF.

The J gene is TRBJ2-7, the V gene TRBV20-1; D is possibly TRBD2 (5 bases). The CDR3 has 15 amino acids. The germline CDR1 and CDR2 sequences are DFQATT and SNEGSKA (reference sequence). Trimming pared 0 bases from V and 6 bases from J, leaving 18 bases between. CDR3 loop: CSARDVKRELGEQYF. The CDR3 DNA reads as TGCAGTGCTAGAGATGTAAAAAGGGAGCTCGGCGAGCAGTACTTC.

Details on this clonotype: Compared with germline, one end of the junction differs, possibly owing to a read error. The chain has TRBV7-8 and TRBJ2-1, with TRBD2 identical over 9 bases. This CDR3 spans 16 amino acids. The germline V gene has CDR1 SGHVS and CDR2 FQNEAQ. In DNA form, the CDR3 reads TGTGCCAGCAGCGTAGCGGGGGAGAGCTCCTACAATGAGCAGTTCTTC. Amino acid sequence: CASSVAGESSYNEQFF. Drawing the rest from reference TRBV7-8 and TRBJ2-1, the complete variable domain is GAGVSQSPRYKVAKRGQDVALRCDPISGHVSLFWYQQALGQGPEFLTYFQNEAQLDKSGLPSDRFFAERPEGSVSTLKIQRTQQEDSAVYLCASSVAGESSYNEQFFGPGTRLTVL.

This clonotype was counted at least ten times. The genes are TRBV5-6 and TRBJ2-3, with D possibly matching TRBD2 (5 bases). Germline values: CDR1 SGHDT, CDR2 YYEEEE. The CDR3 has 13 amino acids. The V gene lost 4 bases and the J gene lost 4 bases, with 10 bases spanning the gap. The CDR3 nucleotides are TGTGCCAGCAGCACCGGACTCTCAGATACGCAGTATTTT. As protein: CASSTGLSDTQYF.

Many counts were recorded for this clonotype. The chain carries TRBV10-3 and TRBJ1-4; D perhaps matches TRBD1 (5 bases). Germline V CDR1 and CDR2: ENHRY, SYGVKD. The CDR3 contains 15 residues. The V and J ends lost 0 bases and 8 bases respectively, with 13 bases between them. In DNA form, the CDR3 reads TGTGCCATCAGTGAGTCTGGGGCTTCTGAAGAAAAACTGTTTTTT. Translated: CAISESGASEEKLFF.

This clonotype was recorded a few times. This chain links TRBV20-1 with TRBJ2-5, with D perhaps matching TRBD1 or TRBD2 (6 bases each). The CDR3 runs 13 residues. Trimming took 3 bases from V and 5 from J, leaving 13 bases between them. Germline V gives CDR1 DFQATT, CDR2 SNEGSKA (reference sequence). CDR3 DNA sequence: TGCAGTGCTAGTATACAGGGAGGTGAGACCCAGTACTTC. The encoded protein is CSASIQGGETQYF.

This clonotype came up many times. The V and J genes are TRBV7-9 and TRBJ2-6; TRBD1 agrees at 8 bases. The CDR3 is made up of 17 amino acids. The germline V gene has CDR1 SEHNR and CDR2 FQNEAQ (reference sequence). Trimming at V came to 3 bases and at J to 1 base, leaving 5 bases not matched to a gene. Written as DNA, the CDR3 is TGTGCCAGCAGCTTCCGGACAGGGCGGTCTGGGGCCAACGTCCTGACTTTC. Amino acids: CASSFRTGRSGANVLTF.